Sequencing of this TCR beta chain was carried out in a study of blood T cell repertoires in COVID-19. At the level of the study: Sites across the United States, Italy and Spain contributed samples from acute and convalescent COVID-19.

In the authors' methods: By means of reference gene primer amplification, nucleated cell counts were estimated. The protocol was immunoSEQ multiplex PCR, while the TCRdb copy is restricted to in-frame clones and leaves out a portion. The DNA was the basis for D and trimming; V, J and clone size are from that table. Here the sample spans some 100,000 clones, 85% being singletons. Germline V CDR1 and CDR2: MDHEN, SYDVKM. V trimming: 3 bases; J trimming: 7 bases; junction bases outside the gene matches: 2. This CDR3 is built from 13 residues. The source is a woman aged 70-85 years with active or convalescent COVID-19. The chain is built from TRBV28 and TRBJ1-4, with TRBD1 matching over 7 bases. Material: peripheral blood. The chain's CDR3 is CASSLGQLEKLFF. The CDR3 bases are TGTGCCAGCAGTTTGGGACAGCTTGAAAAACTGTTTTTT.